This passage covers 8 T cell receptor beta chains from one sample sequenced in a study of T cell clusters in autoimmune cytopenias. TRB was amplified from about 250 ng of peripheral blood genomic DNA per sample. One tube held mixed TRB-A and TRB-B primer pools for touch-down PCR. TCRdb reprocessed the multiplex PCR reads and reports one entry per CDR3 protein, with no DNA. This table lists about 6,100 distinct CDR3 sequences. These records were also assigned to another study, of T cell repertoires in aging, cancer and after chemotherapy.

The sample taken for sequencing was peripheral blood. The receptors here all came from a human donor in good health.

The chain employs TRBV7-2 and TRBJ1-2; TCRdb picks TRBD1, but there is no DNA to check that call. The CDR3 consists of 13 residues. Germline V lookup: CDR1 SGHTA, CDR2 FQGNSA. The CDR3 spells CASSSDFQGGYTF. Full variable domain (rest looked up from reference TRBV7-2 and TRBJ1-2): GAGVSQSPSNKVTEKGKDVELRCDPISGHTALYWYRQSLGQGLEFLIYFQGNSAPDKSGLPSDRFSAERTGGSVSTLTIQRTQQEDSAVYLCASSSDFQGGYTFGSGTRLTVV.

This clonotype is classed as medium-sized by frequency. This chain links TRBV30 with TRBJ2-3; TCRdb's D call of TRBD1 is untestable without DNA. The CDR3 totals 15 residues. Germline V gene data show CDR1 as GTSNPN and CDR2 as SVGIG (reference sequence). The CDR3 reads CAWRGNRRFTDTQYF.

This clonotype registers medium-sized by frequency. V and J are TRBV6-1 and TRBJ1-6; checking the TCRdb D call of TRBD1 is not possible without DNA. The CDR3 runs to 16 residues. CDR1 MNHNS and CDR2 SASEGT come from the germline V gene. The CDR3: CASSEGSGGADSPLHF.

V usage is TRBV6-4 and J usage is TRBJ2-3; the TCRdb call, TRBD1, lacks DNA for checking. This CDR3 has 20 residues. The germline V gene has CDR1 MRHNA and CDR2 SNTAGT. CDR3 in amino acids: CASRDQKKKPRTGCTDTQYF.

This clonotype shows up as medium-sized (0.01 to 0.1%) by frequency. This chain uses TRBV5-6 with TRBJ1-5; the TRBD1 assignment by TCRdb is unverifiable without DNA. The CDR3 covers 15 residues. Germline assignment: CDR1 SGHDT and CDR2 YYEEEE. The CDR3 sequence: CASSITGGSNQPQHF.

This clonotype is classed as medium-sized by frequency. The V gene is TRBV15, the J gene TRBJ1-4. The CDR3 runs 15 residues. Germline V lookup: CDR1 LNHNV, CDR2 YYDKDF (reference sequence). The CDR3 region is CATSRGWQEGEKLFF. Drawing the rest from reference TRBV15 and TRBJ1-4, the complete variable domain is DAMVIQNPRYQVTQFGKPVTLSCSQTLNHNVMYWYQQKSSQAPKLLFHYYDKDFNNEADTPDNFQSRRPNTSFCFLDIRSPGLGDTAMYLCATSRGWQEGEKLFFGSGTQLSVL.

The CDR3 spells CASSPQPGSIDREQYF. This chain joins TRBV13 and TRBJ2-7; TCRdb's D call, TRBD1, is unchecked because there is no DNA. There are 16 residues in the CDR3. In germline, CDR1 is PRHDT, CDR2 FYEKMQ (reference sequence). The variable domain in full, completed from reference TRBV13 and TRBJ2-7, reads AAGVIQSPRHLIKEKRETATLKCYPIPRHDTVYWYQQGPGQDPQFLISFYEKMQSDKGSIPDRFSAQQFSDYHSELNMSSLELGDSALYFCASSPQPGSIDREQYFGPGTRLTVT.

The chain couples TRBV5-4 to TRBJ1-2. The CDR3 covers 14 residues. In germline, CDR1 is SGHNT, CDR2 YYREEE (reference sequence). The CDR3 loop reads CASSTTQFRDGYTF.